Listed below are T cell receptor beta chains from one sample, sequenced in a study of CD8+ T cells in alopecia areata. Sequencing was performed with immunoSEQ multiplex PCR; in TCRdb, only in-frame clones are kept and a portion is missing. This sample carries approximately 160,000 clones, roughly 60% of them seen once, and the ten largest clones take approximately 15%. The starting material was CD4+ T cells sorted from blood, obtained at week 24, from a patient treated with tofacitinib. These receptors all come from a human donor with alopecia areata. CDR3s include the opening cysteine and the closing phenylalanine or tryptophan. D genes are given only for firm matches. Size tells how often a clone was seen (once, few, many) or the class of an expanded clone, and some rows leave it out.

d_call | j_call | v_call | clone_size | cdr3_nt | cdr3_aa
NA | TRBJ1-2 | TRBV30 | NA | TGTGCCTGGAACCAAGGGCAGGGTGGAGGCTATGGCTACACCTTC | CAWNQGQGGGYGYTF
NA | TRBJ1-5 | TRBV28 | few | TGTGCCAGCGGCGCAGGTCAGCCCCAGCATTTT | CASGAGQPQHF
TRBD1 | TRBJ1-1 | TRBV2 | few | TGTGCCAGCAGTGGGGACAGGGGCACTGAAGCTTTCTTT | CASSGDRGTEAFF
NA | TRBJ2-6 | TRBV7-3 | NA | TGTGCCAGCAGCTTAAGTGGTCCTGGGGCCAACGTCCTGACTTTC | CASSLSGPGANVLTF
NA | TRBJ1-2 | TRBV7-9 | NA | TGTGCCAGCAGCTTAACCGGACAGAACTATGGCTACACCTTC | CASSLTGQNYGYTF
NA | TRBJ1-2 | TRBV5-6 | NA | TGTGCCAGCAGCTTGGGGGGAAGTGGCTACACCTTC | CASSLGGSGYTF
NA | TRBJ1-5 | TRBV30 | NA | TGTGCCTGGAGTGCCAGGGTAGATCAGCCCCAGCATTTT | CAWSARVDQPQHF
NA | TRBJ2-5 | TRBV25-1 | NA | TGTGCCAGTGGGGAGGTCGGGTCGGAGACCCAGTACTTC | CASGEVGSETQYF
TRBD1 | TRBJ2-7 | TRBV5-4 | few | TGTGCCAGCAGCGACCGACAGGGTACCCTAGCCTACGAGCAGTACTTC | CASSDRQGTLAYEQYF
NA | TRBJ1-5 | TRBV2 | NA | TGTGCCAGCAGCGAACAGGGAAGCAATCAGCCCCAGCATTTT | CASSEQGSNQPQHF
NA | TRBJ2-7 | TRBV29-1 | NA | TGCAGCGTCCGACGTCAGAGGTCCTACGAGCAGTACTTC | CSVRRQRSYEQYF
NA | TRBJ1-1 | TRBV7-3 | few | TGTGCCAGCAGCCTGACAAGCATGAACACTGAAGCTTTCTTT | CASSLTSMNTEAFF
NA | TRBJ2-3 | TRBV6-5 | few | TGTGCCAGCAGTTACTCCCCCGGGGCTGGGACGCAGTATTTT | CASSYSPGAGTQYF
TRBD2 | TRBJ2-7 | TRBV6-5 | NA | TGTGCCAGCAGAATGGGGGGGACCTACGAGCAGTACTTC | CASRMGGTYEQYF
NA | TRBJ2-5 | TRBV30 | NA | TGTGCCTGGAGTGTGTGGAAATTCGGGGAGACCCAGTACTTC | CAWSVWKFGETQYF
NA | TRBJ1-3 | TRBV7-9 | few | TGTGCCAGCAGAAACAGCGGCTCTGGAAACACCATATATTTT | CASRNSGSGNTIYF
NA | TRBJ1-2 | TRBV7-8 | NA | TGTGCCAGCAGCTTAGCGTTTAGGGTATACTCCACCCGGGGTGGCTACACCTTC | CASSLAFRVYSTRGGYTF
TRBD1 | TRBJ1-4 | TRBV29-1 | NA | TGCAGCGTTGAAGATAGTACAGGGGGTGAAAAACTGTTTTTT | CSVEDSTGGEKLFF
TRBD2 | TRBJ2-3 | TRBV4-1 | few | TGCGCCAGCAGCCAAGGCGGGGGGATAGATACGCAGTATTTT | CASSQGGGIDTQYF
TRBD1 | TRBJ1-2 | TRBV7-9 | NA | TGTGCCAGCAGCGTCCAGGGGGCAGGTGGCTACACCTTC | CASSVQGAGGYTF
TRBD1 | TRBJ1-2 | TRBV30 | NA | TGTGCCCGACAGGGGGGCGTCTATGGCTACACCTTC | CARQGGVYGYTF
TRBD1 | TRBJ1-6 | TRBV11-3 | NA | TGTGCCAGCAGGGGGACAGGGAGTAATTCACCCCTCCACTTT | CASRGTGSNSPLHF
TRBD2 | TRBJ2-5 | TRBV6-6 | few | TGTGCCAGCAGTGCACCTCAGACTAGCGGGGTTCGGACCCAGTACTTC | CASSAPQTSGVRTQYF
TRBD1 | TRBJ2-7 | TRBV6-1 | NA | TGTGCCAGCAGTGAACAGGGGGAGAGTTCGTACGAGCAGTACTTC | CASSEQGESSYEQYF
TRBD1 | TRBJ1-3 | TRBV7-2 | NA | TGTGCCAGCAGCTCTACCTGGGACAGTGGTGGAAACACCATATATTTT | CASSSTWDSGGNTIYF
TRBD1 | TRBJ2-7 | TRBV19 | NA | TGTGCCAGTAGTATCTGGATGACAGGGGTCCACGAGCAGTACTTC | CASSIWMTGVHEQYF
TRBD2 | TRBJ2-3 | TRBV29-1 | few | TGCAGCGTCCTCCGTAGCGGGGCTGGGACAGATACGCAGTATTTT | CSVLRSGAGTDTQYF
NA | TRBJ2-5 | TRBV30 | few | TGTGCCTGGAGTGTAAGCCGGGACCCCAATTACTTC | CAWSVSRDPNYF
NA | TRBJ2-7 | TRBV7-9 | NA | TGTGCCAGCAGCTTGACCGCTAGCTCCTACGAGCAGTACTTC | CASSLTASSYEQYF
NA | TRBJ2-7 | TRBV27 | NA | TGTGCCAGCAGTTTCTCCAGCTCCTACGAGCAGTACTTC | CASSFSSSYEQYF
NA | TRBJ2-2 | TRBV7-3 | few | TGTGCCAGCAGCCTGTCTCCTAGCGTTACCGGGGAGCTGTTTTTT | CASSLSPSVTGELFF
NA | TRBJ2-5 | TRBV29-1 | NA | TGCAGCGTTGGAGCTTCAGGGAGGCAAGAGACCCAGTACTTC | CSVGASGRQETQYF
TRBD1 | TRBJ1-1 | TRBV30 | NA | TGTGCCTGGCACCCCGGGGACAGCGTGGCTTTCTTT | CAWHPGDSVAFF
NA | TRBJ2-3 | TRBV5-1 | NA | TGCGCCAGCAGCTTGGAGCCGGGGCTCACGCAGTGTTTT | CASSLEPGLTQCF
TRBD1 | TRBJ2-3 | TRBV7-2 | few | TGTGCCAGCAGCGACCGGACAGGGGGACTCACAGATACGCAGTATTTT | CASSDRTGGLTDTQYF
TRBD2 | TRBJ2-7 | TRBV5-1 | NA | TGCGCCAGCAGCTTGGTTTCGGGGGGGCCCTACGAGCAGTACTTC | CASSLVSGGPYEQYF
NA | TRBJ1-6 | TRBV7-2 | NA | TGTGCCAGCAGCCAATACCGGGGGGGTTCTTCACCCCTCCACTTT | CASSQYRGGSSPLHF
NA | TRBJ1-6 | TRBV6-6 | few | TGTGCCAGCAGTTACCCCGGGACTGGGTCGAATTCACCCCTCCACTTT | CASSYPGTGSNSPLHF
NA | TRBJ1-6 | TRBV29-1 | few | TGCAGCGTTGCGGACAGTCATAATTCACCCCTCCACTTT | CSVADSHNSPLHF
NA | TRBJ1-1 | TRBV10-3 | NA | TGTGCCATCAGTGAGGGGTATGGAACTGAAGCTTTCTTT | CAISEGYGTEAFF
TRBD1 | TRBJ2-7 | TRBV29-1 | once | TGCAGCGTTCCGGGACAGGGTATGAGCGAGCAGTACTTC | CSVPGQGMSEQYF
NA | TRBJ1-2 | TRBV27 | NA | TGTGCCAGCAGTTTTCGGGGAACCTATGGCTACACCTTC | CASSFRGTYGYTF
NA | TRBJ2-3 | TRBV30 | NA | TGTGCCTGGTGGTTCTCTGGGGGGGGGCCTACAGATACGCAGTATTTT | CAWWFSGGGPTDTQYF
NA | TRBJ1-1 | TRBV2 | NA | TGTGCCAGCAGCAAAGCGGCGGCCACTGAAGCTTTCTTT | CASSKAAATEAFF
NA | TRBJ1-2 | TRBV4-1 | few | TGCGCCAGCAGCCAAGATCACCGAGAAAGATCCTATGGCTACACCTTC | CASSQDHRERSYGYTF
TRBD2 | TRBJ2-7 | TRBV10-3 | few | TGTGCCTCTCGGGGAGGGCCCGACGAGCAGTACTTC | CASRGGPDEQYF
NA | TRBJ2-5 | TRBV30 | NA | TGTGCCTGGATCCGACAGGGAGGGGAGACCCAGTACTTC | CAWIRQGGETQYF
NA | TRBJ2-5 | TRBV4-1 | NA | TGCGCCAGCAGCCAAGATCACAGGGTTGAGACCCAGTACTTC | CASSQDHRVETQYF
NA | TRBJ2-7 | TRBV6-5 | NA | TGTGCCAGCAGTTACTCAGGGGGTTGGCAGGAGCAGTACTTC | CASSYSGGWQEQYF
TRBD2 | TRBJ2-3 | TRBV25-1 | NA | TGTGCCAGCAACTACCAGGGACTAGCGGGGCCCACAGATACGCAGTATTTT | CASNYQGLAGPTDTQYF
NA | TRBJ2-1 | TRBV30 | few | TGTGCCTGGGGACCGGCGCCCCTCTCCCAGTTCTTC | CAWGPAPLSQFF